A single sample is the source of the 3 T cell receptor beta chains below, sequenced in a study of blood T cell repertoires in COVID-19 (dated by TCRdb to the early 2020s). Libraries came from the immunoSEQ multiplex PCR assay. In TCRdb, the immuneACCESS table is reduced to in-frame sequences with V and J assigned. These tables do not hold every clone; where another copy was compared, an unresolved V gene accounts for under half, and the others remain unexplained. Across this sample there are around 59,000 clones, with 75% to 85% seen only once. Together, the top ten hold 7.2% of the sample. Sequenced material: peripheral blood. These receptors came from a man between 60 and 75 years old with acute or convalescent COVID-19.

J is TRBJ2-1 and V is TRBV13; 13 bases are shared with TRBD2. This CDR3 is built from 19 residues. Looked up from germline, CDR1 is PRHDT and CDR2 is FYEKMQ (reference sequence). Trimming removed 4 bases from V and 0 bases from J; junction bases left unmatched: 9. The CDR3 coding sequence is TGTGCCAGCAGCTCCCCGGGACTAGCGGGACCTAGCTCCTACAATGAGCAGTTCTTC. Amino acid sequence: CASSSPGLAGPSSYNEQFF.

This chain uses TRBV2 with TRBJ2-1, with TRBD1 matching 8 bases. Germline V gene lookup returns CDR1 SNHLY and CDR2 FYNNEI. J lost 4 bases, V lost 5 bases, and 10 bases had no gene match. The CDR3 totals 16 residues. The CDR3 bases are TGTGCCAGCAGTCCCCCGGGACAGGTTACGTACAATGAGCAGTTCTTC. Encoded protein: CASSPPGQVTYNEQFF. Full variable domain (outside the CDR3, taken from reference TRBV2 and TRBJ2-1): EPEVTQTPSHQVTQMGQEVILRCVPISNHLYFYWYRQILGQKVEFLVSFYNNEISEKSEIFDDQFSVERPDGSNFTLKIRSTKLEDSAMYFCASSPPGQVTYNEQFFGPGTRLTVL.

This clone was observed a handful of times. The chain has TRBV4-1 and TRBJ2-4, with 7 bases lining up with TRBD2. The CDR3 has 16 amino acids. V lost 0 bases, J lost 0 bases, and 2 bases stayed unmatched. Germline V gives CDR1 MGHRA, CDR2 YSYEKL. The CDR3 region is CASSQDGGLAKNIQYF. The CDR3 coding sequence is TGCGCCAGCAGCCAAGACGGGGGGTTAGCCAAAAACATTCAGTACTTC.